This T cell receptor beta chain was captured by sequencing in a study of beta chain features in type 1 diabetes. General study results and limits: Any PCR bias toward short templates would affect both groups alike. cDNA-based sequencing might over-represent cells highly expressing TCR.

Isolated RNA was reverse transcribed in full, so expressed TCRB transcripts were sequenced. Here immunoSEQ multiplex PCR was the method, and the copy in TCRdb shows in-frame clones only, minus some. The sample includes hundreds of thousands of clones, roughly 16% of them seen just once. CDR3 length equals 13 residues. V lost 5 bases, J lost 2 bases, and 9 bases lay in between. Germline V gene data show CDR1 as MDHEN and CDR2 as SYDVKM. A remark on this clone: No antigen is known for it.

The rearrangement uses TRBV28 and TRBJ2-5; maybe TRBD1 (5 bases). The specimen sequenced was naive CD4+ T cells from blood. The sequence came from a man aged 18 to 29 in good health. In nucleotides, the CDR3 is TGTGCCAGCAGTCAGGGTCCACAAGAGACCCAGTACTTC. This gives the protein CASSQGPQETQYF.